The rows below give T cell receptor beta chains drawn from one sample of a study of siplizumab effects on memory and regulatory T cells. Sequenced by immunoSEQ multiplex PCR; TCRdb stores in-frame clones only, minus some. The sample contains approximately 100,000 clones, 92% of which appear only once. The sample taken for sequencing was Tregs sorted from blood. The receptors derive from a human donor in good health. The CDR3 runs from the conserved cysteine through the conserved F or W. A D gene is named only where the DNA matches it firmly. Clone size appears in some rows only: once, few, many, or a class for an expanded clone.

-	TRBV15	TRBJ2-5	TRBD1	TGTGCCACCAGCTGGGGACAGGTAGGAGAGACCCAGTACTTC	CATSWGQVGETQYF
-	TRBV19	TRBJ2-1	TRBD2	TGTGCCAGTAGTACCCACCAACTAGCGGGAGTTCAGGAGCAGTTCTTC	CASSTHQLAGVQEQFF
once	TRBV7-9	TRBJ1-5	-	TGTGCCAGCAGCTTAGTGTCTGGAACCGGCAATCAGCCCCAGCATTTT	CASSLVSGTGNQPQHF
-	TRBV5-1	TRBJ2-1	-	TGCGCCAGCAGCCTCCGGGACGGATACAATGAGCAGTTCTTC	CASSLRDGYNEQFF
-	TRBV19	TRBJ1-1	TRBD1	TGTGCCAGTAGTATCACAGGGGACGTGAACACTGAAGCTTTCTTT	CASSITGDVNTEAFF
-	TRBV9	TRBJ2-5	-	TGTGCCAGCAGCCCCACCACGTACCAAGAGACCCAGTACTTC	CASSPTTYQETQYF
-	TRBV15	TRBJ1-4	TRBD1	TGTGCCACCAGCAGAGTCTACCGGGACAGGGGTGATGAAAAACTGTTTTTT	CATSRVYRDRGDEKLFF
-	TRBV4-2	TRBJ2-1	TRBD2	TGTGCCAGCAGCCAAGTACTACTAGCGGGGTTCAATGAGCAGTTCTTC	CASSQVLLAGFNEQFF
-	TRBV7-9	TRBJ2-1	-	TGTGCCAGCAGCTTAGTAGGTACGCTACTACGCGATGAGCAGTTCTTC	CASSLVGTLLRDEQFF
-	TRBV7-3	TRBJ2-3	-	TGTGCCAGCAGCTCCCTAGGTTTTTACACAGATACGCAGTATTTT	CASSSLGFYTDTQYF
few	TRBV28	TRBJ1-4	TRBD1	TGTGCCAGCAGTTTACAGGGGGAGAAACTGTTTTTT	CASSLQGEKLFF
-	TRBV7-6	TRBJ2-7	-	TGTGCCAGCAGCTTATTGGGTGGGGAGACCTACGAGCAGTACTTC	CASSLLGGETYEQYF
-	TRBV7-2	TRBJ2-7	-	TGTGCCAGCAGCTTAGCTTCTACCTACGAGCAGTACTTC	CASSLASTYEQYF
-	TRBV5-1	TRBJ1-5	-	TGCGCCAGCAGCCCTACAGGGTATCGGGATCAGCCCCAGCATTTT	CASSPTGYRDQPQHF
-	TRBV5-1	TRBJ1-2	-	TGCGCCAGCTCTCGGGGCAGGGACTATGGCTACACCTTC	CASSRGRDYGYTF
once	TRBV6-5	TRBJ2-7	-	TGTGCCAGCAGTACTGGGGTTCGTCAGTACTTC	CASSTGVRQYF
-	TRBV2	TRBJ1-5	TRBD1	TGTGCCAGCGGAGATACAGGGGCCCGAGGGAATCAGCCCCAGCATTTT	CASGDTGARGNQPQHF
-	TRBV5-1	TRBJ2-5	-	TGCGCCAGCAGCTTGGGGGGGGGACACCTCCAAGAGACCCAGTACTTC	CASSLGGGHLQETQYF
-	TRBV19	TRBJ1-5	TRBD1	TGTGCCAGTAGGAAGACAGGGGAGGGCAATCAGCCCCAGCATTTT	CASRKTGEGNQPQHF
once	TRBV5-1	TRBJ2-7	-	TGCGCCAGCAGCTTCTTCCCTGACAGAACATACGAGCAGTACTTC	CASSFFPDRTYEQYF
-	TRBV23-1	TRBJ2-3	-	TGCGCCAGCAGTCTACGAGGGGGGCTAGCGGAGAAAGATACGCAGTATTTT	CASSLRGGLAEKDTQYF
-	TRBV5-1	TRBJ2-5	-	TGCGCCAGCAGCTTCGATAGTGAGACCCAGTACTTC	CASSFDSETQYF
-	TRBV7-2	TRBJ2-3	TRBD2	TGTGCCAGCAGCGGTAGCGGGAGGGGCACAGATACGCAGTATTTT	CASSGSGRGTDTQYF
-	TRBV27	TRBJ2-2	-	TGTGCCAGCAGCCACCGTTTCGGGGGCCACCAGAACACCGGGGAGCTGTTTTTT	CASSHRFGGHQNTGELFF
-	TRBV5-1	TRBJ1-6	TRBD1	TGCGCCAGCAGCTTGGCCCCAGGACAGGGGGGTTCACCCCTCCACTTT	CASSLAPGQGGSPLHF
-	TRBV23-1	TRBJ1-1	-	TGCGCCAGCAGTCAATTCGGGGGATTGAACACTGAAGCTTTCTTT	CASSQFGGLNTEAFF
medium-sized	TRBV7-9	TRBJ2-7	-	TGTGCCAGCAGCTTAGTAGGGCAGGGTAACTACGAGCAGTACTTC	CASSLVGQGNYEQYF
once	TRBV9	TRBJ1-1	-	TGTGCCAGCAGCGTAGGAAGTGGGTATGGCACTGAAGCTTTCTTT	CASSVGSGYGTEAFF
-	TRBV28	TRBJ2-3	TRBD1	TGTGCCAGCAGGGGGGTACAGGGGGCCCTAACCACAGATACGCAGTATTTT	CASRGVQGALTTDTQYF
-	TRBV23-1	TRBJ1-3	-	TGCGCCGTATGGAACAGGCTCTCTGGAAACACCATATATTTT	CAVWNRLSGNTIYF
-	TRBV18	TRBJ1-6	TRBD1	TGTGCCAGCTCACCAATCGACAGGGGTTTCAATTCACCCCTCCACTTT	CASSPIDRGFNSPLHF
-	TRBV30	TRBJ2-1	-	TGTGCCTGGAAGGCGGACAATGAGCAGTTCTTC	CAWKADNEQFF
-	TRBV30	TRBJ1-5	-	TGTGCCTGGAGTGTACTAGGGTCTGAACCCCAGCATTTT	CAWSVLGSEPQHF
-	TRBV28	TRBJ2-5	-	TGTGCCAGCAGGCAAAGGGGGGGTTCGGAGACCCAGTACTTC	CASRQRGGSETQYF
once	TRBV2	TRBJ2-7	-	TGTGCCAGCAGCCAACTTTACGAGCAGTACTTC	CASSQLYEQYF
-	TRBV9	TRBJ2-3	TRBD2	TGTGCCAGCAGCTTAGCGGGCGGGGATACGCAGTATTTT	CASSLAGGDTQYF
-	TRBV19	TRBJ1-2	-	TGTGCCAGTAGTCCCGAGCAGGGAAGGAGTTGGGACTATGGCTACACCTTC	CASSPEQGRSWDYGYTF